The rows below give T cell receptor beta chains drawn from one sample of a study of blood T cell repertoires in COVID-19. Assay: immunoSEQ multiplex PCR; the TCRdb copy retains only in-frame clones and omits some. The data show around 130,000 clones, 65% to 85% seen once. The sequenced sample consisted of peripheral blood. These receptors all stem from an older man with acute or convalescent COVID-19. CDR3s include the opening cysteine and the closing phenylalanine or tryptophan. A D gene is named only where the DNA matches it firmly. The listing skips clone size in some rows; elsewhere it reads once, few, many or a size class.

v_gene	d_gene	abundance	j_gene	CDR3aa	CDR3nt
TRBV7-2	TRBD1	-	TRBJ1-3	CASSLAGGGNTIYF	TGTGCCAGCAGCTTAGCAGGGGGCGGAAACACCATATATTTT
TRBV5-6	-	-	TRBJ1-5	CASSLGADGSYSNQPQHF	TGTGCCAGCAGCTTGGGGGCAGACGGATCATATAGCAATCAGCCCCAGCATTTT
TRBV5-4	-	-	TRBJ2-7	CASSLGDTSEQYF	TGTGCCAGCAGCTTGGGGGACACGTCGGAGCAGTACTTC
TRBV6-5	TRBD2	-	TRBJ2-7	CASSPPGLEGQLNF	TGTGCCAGCAGTCCGCCGGGACTAGAAGGTCAGTTGAACTTC
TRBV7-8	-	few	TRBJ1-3	CASSAASVSSGNTIYF	TGTGCCAGCAGCGCCGCCTCCGTGAGCTCTGGAAACACCATATATTTT
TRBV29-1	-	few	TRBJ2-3	CSVSTGSTDTQYF	TGCAGCGTTTCAACAGGGAGCACAGATACGCAGTATTTT
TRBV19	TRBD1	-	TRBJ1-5	CASSLGVRGDYSNQPQHF	TGTGCCAGTAGCCTCGGGGTCAGGGGGGATTATAGCAATCAGCCCCAGCATTTT
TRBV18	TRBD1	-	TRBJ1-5	CASSSLQGTGQPQHF	TGTGCCAGCTCATCCTTACAGGGGACTGGGCAGCCCCAGCATTTT
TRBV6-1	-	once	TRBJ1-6	CASSAQGLSLHF	TGTGCCAGCAGTGCGCAGGGTTTGTCCCTCCACTTT
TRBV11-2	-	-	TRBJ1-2	CASSFTPGTSYGYTF	TGTGCCAGCAGCTTCACGCCAGGGACAAGTTATGGCTACACCTTC
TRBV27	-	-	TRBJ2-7	CASSLSPTRGYEQYF	TGTGCCAGCAGTTTATCGCCTACCAGGGGTTACGAGCAGTACTTC
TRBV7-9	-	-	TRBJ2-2	CASSLGRAGGGVF	TGTGCCAGCAGCTTGGGCCGGGCAGGCGGAGGGGTTTTT
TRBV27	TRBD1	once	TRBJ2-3	CASSKRQGTDTQYF	TGTGCCAGCAGTAAGAGACAGGGAACCGATACGCAGTATTTT
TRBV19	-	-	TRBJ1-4	CASSNGPKGEGTNEKLFF	TGTGCCAGTAGTAACGGACCTAAGGGGGAGGGGACTAATGAAAAACTGTTTTTT